This TCR beta chain is drawn from a study of metastatic and nonmetastatic thyroid tumors. At least ten counts were recorded for this clone. Germline V CDR1 and CDR2: DFQATT, SNEGSKA (reference sequence). The V and J ends lost 1 base and 4 bases respectively, with 4 bases between them. The CDR3 has 11 residues. The authors' processing: Differences in CDR3 between clinicopathological groups were drawn on to build a classifier intended to discriminate distant-metastatic papillary thyroid cancer patients. MiXCR reprocessed the PCR reads for TCRdb. For this entry, the V and J calls and clone size follow TCRdb and not the study's own pipeline. The sample lists 72,000 or so clones, 18% occurring once. Not a single patient had been given any form of treatment at any point before undergoing thyroid surgery.

The sequence was collected from a female donor with papillary thyroid cancer or a benign thyroid nodule (not recorded which). Some clones in this sample may be carry-over from other donors' samples. The sample consisted of blood. This chain joins TRBV20-1 and TRBJ1-2, with unresolved D. This CDR3 is CSARGGYGYTF. The CDR3 bases are TGCAGTGCTAGAGGGGGCTATGGCTACACCTTC.